A selection of T cell receptor beta chains follows, all from one sample in a study of CD8 T cells in ankylosing spondylitis. TCRdb ran MiXCR on the 5' RACE reads and lists one entry per CDR3 protein. The sample has about 340,000 distinct CDR3 sequences; approximately 14% are singletons. The sample comprised blood, either unsorted or a sorted T cell fraction (not recorded which). The receptors were gathered from a male donor with ankylosing spondylitis or in good health (not recorded which). Both conserved end residues are part of each CDR3. The D gene is left open where the match is weak. Clone size is shown for a subset of rows, as once, few, many or a class of expanded clone.

j_gene	abundance	v_gene	d_gene	CDR3aa	CDR3nt
TRBJ1-4	.	TRBV4-1	.	CASSIRDTNEKLFF	TGCGCCAGCAGCATCCGGGACACTAATGAAAAACTGTTTTTT
TRBJ2-1	few	TRBV5-1	TRBD2	CASSLGAGLNEQFF	TGCGCCAGCAGCTTGGGAGCGGGGCTCAATGAGCAGTTCTTC
TRBJ2-2	.	TRBV27	TRBD1	CASGPGQGFGGELFF	TGTGCCAGCGGCCCGGGACAGGGGTTCGGCGGGGAGCTGTTTTTT
TRBJ1-1	many	TRBV5-1	.	CASSLGPANTEAFF	TGTGCCAGCAGTTTAGGCCCAGCGAACACTGAAGCTTTCTTT
TRBJ2-5	many	TRBV5-6	TRBD1	CASSLFKGTGRQETQYF	TGTGCCAGCAGCTTATTTAAAGGGACAGGGCGCCAAGAGACCCAGTACTTC
TRBJ1-4	.	TRBV5-5	.	CASSLVLTNEKLFF	TGTGCCAGCAGCTTAGTTTTAACTAATGAAAAACTGTTTTTT
TRBJ2-3	.	TRBV27	.	CATRLTASTDTQYF	TGTGCCACTCGGTTGACAGCTAGCACAGATACGCAGTATTTT
TRBJ1-2	few	TRBV15	TRBD1	CATSSQGASGYTF	TGTGCCACCAGCAGCCAGGGGGCTTCTGGCTACACCTTC
TRBJ2-7	.	TRBV5-1	.	CASSAGLSYEQYF	TGCGCCAGCAGCGCAGGACTCTCCTACGAGCAGTACTTC
TRBJ2-1	many	TRBV6-1	.	CASRAWSSYNEQFF	TGTGCCAGCAGGGCTTGGAGCTCCTACAATGAGCAGTTCTTC
TRBJ1-5	.	TRBV4-1	.	CASSGQARDQPQHF	TGCGCCAGCAGCGGCCAGGCTAGGGATCAGCCCCAGCATTTT
TRBJ2-4	.	TRBV6-1	.	CASSEIRRSTKNIQYF	TGTGCCAGCAGTGAGATAAGGAGGAGTACCAAAAACATTCAGTACTTC
TRBJ2-5	.	TRBV3-1	.	CASSLLGVKETQYF	TGTGCCAGCAGCCTACTGGGGGTAAAAGAGACCCAGTACTTC
TRBJ2-5	few	TRBV20-1	.	CSASQGETQYF	TGCAGTGCTAGCCAGGGAGAGACCCAGTACTTC
TRBJ2-5	.	TRBV11-2	TRBD1	CASSWGQGKQTQYF	TGTGCCAGCAGCTGGGGACAGGGGAAACAGACCCAGTACTTC
TRBJ2-5	few	TRBV6-1	.	CASSGSSETQYF	TGTGCCAGCTCGGGTAGTAGCGAGACCCAGTACTTC
TRBJ2-3	.	TRBV7-8	.	CASSLRGSDTQYF	TGTGCCAGCAGCTTACGGGGGTCAGATACGCAGTATTTT
TRBJ1-2	.	TRBV29-1	.	CSVEGRVPHGYTF	TGCAGCGTTGAAGGCCGGGTGCCCCATGGCTACACCTTC
TRBJ2-1	many	TRBV12-3/TRBV12-4	TRBD2	CASSSVRLAGGDNEQFF	TGTGCCAGCAGTTCCGTAAGACTAGCGGGAGGAGACAATGAGCAGTTCTTC
TRBJ2-1	few	TRBV21-1	.	CASSKGRGVTYNEQFF	TGTGCCAGCAGCAAAGGCCGGGGGGTTACCTACAATGAGCAGTTCTTC
TRBJ2-2	many	TRBV3-1	.	CASSQRRGGGELFF	TGTGCCAGCAGCCAACGGAGGGGTGGCGGGGAGCTGTTTTTT
TRBJ2-7	few	TRBV27	TRBD1	CASSSPIRDRANEQYF	TGTGCCAGCAGTTCCCCGATCAGGGACAGGGCCAACGAGCAGTACTTC
TRBJ1-4	many	TRBV6-1	TRBD1	CASSPRTGNEKLFF	TGTGCCAGCAGTCCTAGGACAGGGAACGAAAAACTGTTTTTT
TRBJ2-7	many	TRBV5-5	TRBD2	CASSFRTSGDYEQYF	TGTGCCAGCAGCTTCCGGACTAGCGGTGATTACGAGCAGTACTTC
TRBJ2-2	.	TRBV6-1	.	CASRVTPGRGTGELFF	TGTGCCAGCAGGGTGACTCCTGGGAGAGGCACCGGGGAGCTGTTTTTT
TRBJ2-7	.	TRBV20-1	TRBD2	CSAGTSGSYGEQYF	TGCAGTGCCGGGACTAGCGGGAGCTATGGCGAGCAGTACTTC
TRBJ2-3	few	TRBV15	.	CATSRVGLTDTQYF	TGTGCCACCAGCAGAGTGGGCCTCACAGATACGCAGTATTTT
TRBJ1-2	few	TRBV6-5	.	CASSYSRSVNGYTF	TGTGCCAGCAGTTACTCGCGTTCGGTGAATGGCTACACCTTC
TRBJ1-2	.	TRBV6-4	.	CASTGYTF	TGTGCCAGCACCGGCTACACCTTC
TRBJ2-6	few	TRBV5-1	TRBD1	CASSLDRGSGANVLTF	TGCGCCAGCAGCCTGGACAGGGGCTCTGGGGCCAACGTCCTGACTTTC
TRBJ2-7	.	TRBV28	TRBD1	CASSQGGQGAYEQYF	TGTGCCAGCAGCCAAGGCGGACAGGGTGCCTACGAGCAGTACTTC
TRBJ1-1	.	TRBV6-1	.	CASSEGVNTEAFF	TGTGCCAGCAGTGAAGGGGTGAACACTGAAGCTTTCTTT
TRBJ2-2	.	TRBV3-1	.	CASSQVALSRGELFF	TGTGCCAGCAGCCAGGTGGCACTCTCAAGGGGGGAGCTGTTTTTT
TRBJ2-7	many	TRBV28	.	CASSRDGPYEQYF	TGTGCCAGCAGTAGGGACGGACCCTACGAGCAGTACTTC
TRBJ2-3	.	TRBV27	TRBD1	CASSPRQGNTDTQYF	TGTGCCAGCAGTCCCCGACAGGGAAACACAGATACGCAGTATTTT
TRBJ1-1	few	TRBV29-1	.	CSVLPGRDAQAFF	TGCAGCGTCCTCCCAGGGCGAGACGCGCAGGCTTTCTTT
TRBJ1-2	.	TRBV6-5	.	CASSYSGGGNGYTF	TGTGCCAGCAGTTACTCTGGGGGGGGGAATGGCTACACCTTC
TRBJ1-5	.	TRBV5-1	.	CASSLGTSNQPQHF	TGCGCCAGCAGCTTGGGGACTAGCAATCAGCCCCAGCATTTT
TRBJ2-7	.	TRBV6-2/TRBV6-3	.	CASSYSDGPYEQYF	TGTGCCAGCAGTTACTCCGACGGACCCTACGAGCAGTACTTC
TRBJ1-1	many	TRBV5-6	.	CASSFRGYTEAFF	TGTGCCAGCAGTTTCCGTGGGTACACTGAAGCTTTCTTT
TRBJ2-3	.	TRBV11-2	TRBD2	CASSLPGLVGPSTDTQYF	TGTGCCAGCAGCTTACCAGGACTAGTGGGCCCCAGCACAGATACGCAGTATTTT
TRBJ1-2	.	TRBV20-1	TRBD1	CSARVGQGIYGYTF	TGCAGTGCTAGAGTAGGACAGGGAATATATGGCTACACCTTC
TRBJ1-2	.	TRBV9	.	CASSVVGRDPNYGYTF	TGTGCCAGCAGCGTAGTTGGGAGGGACCCTAACTATGGCTACACCTTC
TRBJ2-7	.	TRBV11-2	.	CASSLDWQGHYEQYF	TGTGCCAGCAGCTTAGATTGGCAGGGACACTACGAGCAGTACTTC
TRBJ2-1	.	TRBV12-3/TRBV12-4	.	CASSFKGNRVSVGEQFF	TGTGCCAGCAGTTTTAAGGGTAATCGCGTATCTGTAGGTGAGCAGTTCTTC
TRBJ2-1	.	TRBV5-4	.	CASSSPGPGGQFF	TGTGCCAGCAGTTCCCCAGGACCCGGGGGGCAGTTCTTC
TRBJ2-3	few	TRBV29-1	.	CSVCVSTDTQYF	TGCAGCGTTTGCGTTAGCACAGATACGCAGTATTTT
TRBJ2-2	.	TRBV12-3/TRBV12-4	.	CASSLEAYLTGELFF	TGTGCCAGCAGTTTAGAGGCCTACCTCACCGGGGAGCTGTTTTTT
TRBJ1-2	few	TRBV5-1	.	CASSLFQEGYGYTF	TGCGCCAGCAGCTTATTCCAGGAGGGCTATGGCTACACCTTC
TRBJ2-1	few	TRBV7-9	.	CASSLGAGRQFF	TGTGCCAGCAGCTTAGGGGCCGGTAGGCAGTTCTTC
TRBJ2-3	.	TRBV18	TRBD2	CASSPTSGDTQYF	TGTGCCAGCTCACCGACTAGCGGAGATACGCAGTATTTT
TRBJ1-2	few	TRBV11-2	.	CASTLGAAGEGYGYTF	TGTGCCAGCACCCTCGGGGCGGCCGGAGAGGGGTATGGCTACACCTTC